This T cell receptor (beta chain) stems from a study of blood T cell repertoires in COVID-19. Study context: PBMCs, B-cell-depleted T cells, or T cells provided the cDNA or gDNA that made up the material.

As originally analysed: Using reference gene primer amplification, nucleated cell counts were estimated. Only in-frame clones appear in the TCRdb table, and some are missing; sequencing was by immunoSEQ multiplex PCR. The D gene and trimming were derived from the DNA, and the V and J assignments and clone size from that table. This sample has about 200,000 clones, with over 70% found just once. V lost 5 bases, J lost 4 bases, and 8 bases stayed unmatched. The CDR3 consists of 15 residues. Germline CDR1 and CDR2: SGHTA and FQGTGA. The rearrangement uses TRBV7-3 and TRBJ1-1, with 9 bases that match TRBD1. This TCR was recovered from a woman aged 70-85 years with acute or convalescent COVID-19. The specimen was peripheral blood. CDR3 sequence reads: CASSPDRDRVTEAFF. For the CDR3, the DNA is TGTGCCAGCAGCCCGGACCGGGACAGGGTCACTGAAGCTTTCTTT.